These 28 T cell receptor beta chains came from one sample sequenced in a study of T cells in Graves' hyperthyroidism and ophthalmopathy (dated 2019 in TCRdb). The method behind the library was multiplex PCR. TCRdb lists the instrument as Illumina HiSeq 2000. The TCR beta CDR3 regions were amplified from the RNA transcripts. The first round of RT-PCR for the TCR CDR3 was performed with the HTBI primer set and the Qiagen OneStep RT-PCR kit. TCRdb applied fastp at Q25 and MiXCR to the public reads, then kept only in-frame beta chains. Each CDR3 protein appears once, grouped with its most common genes and DNA. The sample profile shows about 530,000 distinct CDR3 sequences; 15% to 20% of them were found once. 17% of the sample comes from the top ten. Sample: blood. The receptors originated from a woman under 30 with Graves' ophthalmopathy.

This clonotype was observed many times. This chain uses TRBV6-1 with TRBJ2-7; 10 positions match TRBD1. CDR1 is MNHNS, CDR2 SASEGT, per germline. V lost 6 bases to trimming and J lost 5 bases; unmatched junction nucleotides: 4. CDR3 length: 13 amino acids. CDR3 residues: CASRRDRGHEQYF. CDR3 DNA sequence: TGTGCCAGCAGGCGGGACAGGGGACACGAGCAGTACTTC.

This clonotype was counted many times. This chain connects TRBV30 to TRBJ1-2, with D possibly TRBD1 on 6 matching bases. The V end was cut by 2 bases, the J end by 7 bases, with 17 bases between. Germline V gene lookup returns CDR1 GTSNPN and CDR2 SVGIG (reference sequence). The CDR3 extends over 14 amino acids. The CDR3 DNA reads TGTGCCTGGAGTAGGGCAGGGGAGAGGTCTGGCTACACCTTC. Its translation is CAWSRAGERSGYTF.

This clonotype was seen many times. V is TRBV2 and J is TRBJ2-5; D is unresolved. Trimming took 6 bases from V and 13 from J, leaving 15 bases between them. Germline CDR1 reads SNHLY; CDR2 reads FYNNEI. The CDR3 length is 11 residues. DNA for the CDR3: TGTGCCAGCAGAAATTCTCAAAGCTGGTACTTC. It is translated as CASRNSQSWYF.

This clonotype was seen more than once but under ten times. This sequence joins TRBV20-1 and TRBJ2-1, with D possibly matching TRBD1 (6 bases). The CDR3 spans 10 residues. From germline, CDR1 is DFQATT and CDR2 SNEGSKA (reference sequence). For the CDR3, the DNA is TGCAGGGGGGCTGGCGATGAGCAGTTCTTC. This codes for CRGAGDEQFF.

This clonotype turned up a few times. The CDR3, as DNA: TGCGCCAGCAGCTTGGTTCTAGCGGGAGGGCCACAGGAGACCCAGTACTTC. Residues: CASSLVLAGGPQETQYF. The rearrangement uses TRBV5-1 and TRBJ2-5; 12 bases agree with TRBD2. The CDR3 has 17 amino acids. Germline values: CDR1 SGHRS, CDR2 YFSETQ. After removal of 0 bases from V and 5 bases from J, the junction contained 8 bases not matched to a gene.

In its sample, this clonotype was seen a few times. V and J are TRBV27 and TRBJ2-1; D uncertain. Trimming took off 2 bases at V and 8 bases at J, with 10 bases between the two ends. Germline CDR1 MNHEY, CDR2 SMNVEV (reference sequence). CDR3 size: 13 residues. The CDR3 DNA reads TGTGCCAGCAGTTTAGGCAACTATGATGAGCAGTTCTTC. It is translated as CASSLGNYDEQFF.

The V gene is TRBV7-8, the J gene TRBJ1-2; the D gene is possibly TRBD1 (5 bases). The germline V and J ends were trimmed by 4 bases and 0 bases, with 21 bases remaining between them. CDR1 and CDR2 from the germline V gene are SGHVS and FQNEAQ. The CDR3 sequence is 18 residues long. CDR3 DNA sequence: TGTGCCAGCAGCTCGTACCGGGGCCCGGCTACGGCTAACTATGGCTACACCTTC. Its translation: CASSSYRGPATANYGYTF.

This clonotype has a count of ten or more. The chain links TRBV3-1 to TRBJ1-5, with D possibly matching TRBD1 (6 bases). Per the germline V gene, CDR1 is LGHDT and CDR2 is YNNKEL (reference sequence). V was shortened by 0 bases and J by 1 base, with 10 bases between the two germline ends. CDR3 length: 16 amino acids. CDR3 in amino acids: CASSQDSTGSNQPQHF. CDR3 sequence (DNA): TGTGCCAGCAGCCAAGATTCTACAGGGAGCAATCAGCCCCAGCATTTT.

This clonotype turned up a few times. This sequence joins TRBV12-3 or TRBV12-4 and TRBJ2-2; 8 bases are a match to TRBD1. The ends lost 7 bases at V and 6 bases at J; junction bases unmatched: 7. The CDR3 sequence is 14 residues long. DNA of the CDR3: TGTGCCAGCACGGATCAGGGGGCGGCCGGGGAGCTGTTTTTT. Amino acids: CASTDQGAAGELFF.

The chain combines TRBV6-5 with TRBJ2-7; D unresolved. The DNA end is a closer match to TRBJ2-1, so the J assignment may be wrong. CDR1 and CDR2 (germline): MNHEY, SVGAGI. The CDR3 totals 13 residues. CDR3 loop: CASSYDRRYEQFF. The CDR3 DNA is TGTGCCAGCAGTTACGATCGCAGGTACGAGCAGTTCTTC.

At least ten counts were recorded for this clonotype. V and J are TRBV15 and TRBJ2-1, with 11 positions matching TRBD2. After removal of 1 base from V and 2 bases from J, the junction contained 4 bases not matched to a gene. This CDR3 spans 17 amino acids. In germline, CDR1 is LNHNV, CDR2 YYDKDF (reference sequence). CDR3 sequence: CATSRAGTSGPYNEQFF. In DNA form, the CDR3 reads TGTGCCACCAGCAGAGCCGGGACTAGCGGCCCCTACAATGAGCAGTTCTTC.

This chain joins TRBV20-1 and TRBJ2-7; 8 nucleotides line up with TRBD1. CDR1 is DFQATT and CDR2 is SNEGSKA in the germline V gene (reference sequence). The ends lost 5 bases at V and 5 bases at J; junction bases unmatched: 8. This CDR3 has 13 residues. The CDR3 DNA follows: TGCAGTGCTTCCAGGGGGCGCGGGAACGAGCAGTACTTC. This encodes CSASRGRGNEQYF.

This clonotype was seen many times. J is TRBJ1-5 and V is TRBV20-1, with 7 bases matching TRBD1. Germline CDR1 and CDR2: DFQATT and SNEGSKA (reference sequence). The CDR3 is made up of 16 amino acids. The ends lost 7 bases at V and 1 base at J; junction bases unmatched: 13. The CDR3 protein is CSGEPRQGGSNQPQHF. For the CDR3, the DNA is TGCAGTGGCGAACCCCGACAGGGAGGGAGCAATCAGCCCCAGCATTTT.

This chain uses TRBV6-1 with TRBJ1-2; 8 bases fit TRBD1. V lost 6 bases and J lost 7; bases outside the gene matches: 4. Germline V lookup: CDR1 MNHNS, CDR2 SASEGT. The CDR3 consists of 12 residues. CDR3: CASRQGASGYTF. CDR3 nucleotides: TGTGCCAGCAGGCAGGGGGCTTCTGGCTACACCTTC.

This clonotype was seen repeatedly, ten times or more. The chain joins TRBV27 to TRBJ2-3, with D perhaps matching TRBD1 (6 bases). Germline CDR1 reads MNHEY; CDR2 reads SMNVEV (reference sequence). V was pared by 0 bases and J by 0 bases, with 19 bases between. The CDR3 is 19 residues long. Written as DNA, the CDR3 is TGTGCCAGCAGTTTATCCAGGGGCGACAGATCCTTCAGCACAGATACGCAGTATTTT. It codes for CASSLSRGDRSFSTDTQYF.

This clonotype was recorded many times. V usage is TRBV25-1 and J usage is TRBJ2-7; unclear D gene. The V end was cut by 3 bases, the J end by 5 bases, with 5 bases between. CDR1 and CDR2 (germline): MGHDK, SYGVNS. The CDR3 length is 11 residues. The CDR3 DNA is TGTGCCAGCAGTGATTGGGACGAGCAGTACTTC. Its translation is CASSDWDEQYF.

This clonotype appeared a few times. This rearrangement joins TRBV20-1 to TRBJ2-3; 10 bases are shared with TRBD1. From germline, CDR1 is DFQATT and CDR2 SNEGSKA (reference sequence). V dropped 4 bases and J dropped 0; count of bases not matched to a gene: 7. The CDR3 runs 16 residues. As DNA, the CDR3 is TGCAGTGCTACCAAGGGGACAGGGGCCAGCACAGATACGCAGTATTTT. Translated, it gives CSATKGTGASTDTQYF.

CDR3 nucleotides: TGTGCCTGGTCACCGGGACCGAACTATGGCTACACCTTC. Its protein is CAWSPGPNYGYTF. V gene TRBV30 combines with J gene TRBJ1-2; maybe TRBD1 (5 bases). Germline CDR1 GTSNPN, CDR2 SVGIG (reference sequence). V was pared by 5 bases and J by 2 bases, with 12 bases between. The CDR3 sequence is 13 residues long.

The genes are TRBV10-3 and TRBJ1-2, with D uncertain. This CDR3 contains 13 residues. CDR1 is ENHRY, CDR2 SYGVKD, per germline. V dropped 10 bases and J dropped 0 bases, with 12 bases sitting between them. CDR3 nucleotide sequence: TGTGCCACTGCTCAGGAGGCTAACTATGGCTACACCTTC. It translates to CATAQEANYGYTF.

The sample holds many counts of this clonotype. The V and J genes are TRBV28 and TRBJ2-7, with no clear D. Germline-derived CDR1 and CDR2 are MDHEN and SYDVKM. The V gene lost 5 bases and the J gene lost 0 bases, with 8 bases spanning the gap. This CDR3 comprises 13 residues. The CDR3 nucleotides are TGTGCCAGCAGTCCGATCTCCTCCTACGAGCAGTACTTC. This gives the protein CASSPISSYEQYF.

This clonotype has a count of ten or more. The genes are TRBV13 and TRBJ2-3, with TRBD2 matching over 7 bases. Per the germline V gene, CDR1 is PRHDT and CDR2 is FYEKMQ (reference sequence). This CDR3 has 15 residues. J was trimmed by 0 bases and V by 4 bases; bases with no gene match: 4. The chain's CDR3 is CASSWRAGSTDTQYF. CDR3 nucleotide sequence: TGTGCCAGCAGCTGGAGAGCGGGAAGCACAGATACGCAGTATTTT.

In this sample, this clonotype turned up many times. This chain links TRBV6-1 with TRBJ1-4, with TRBD1 matching 8 bases. V shed 6 bases and J 4 bases; nucleotides not matched to a gene: 10. The germline gives CDR1 MNHNS, CDR2 SASEGT. The length of the CDR3 is 16 residues. The CDR3 nucleotides are TGTGCCAGCAGAACAGGGGGAGGATGGAATAATGAAAAACTGTTTTTT. Its translation: CASRTGGGWNNEKLFF.

This clonotype has just a few counts. The chain is built from TRBV7-9 and TRBJ1-2; D perhaps matches TRBD1 (5 bases). The CDR3 is 16 residues long. Trimming removed 4 bases from V and 0 bases from J, with 15 bases in between. Germline V lookup: CDR1 SEHNR, CDR2 FQNEAQ (reference sequence). CDR3 loop: CASSSSGGNSNYGYTF. The CDR3 DNA reads TGTGCCAGCAGCTCCTCTGGGGGGAACTCTAACTATGGCTACACCTTC.

This clonotype occurred a few times. This chain's CDR3 is CASSQGLAREKTGELFF. In nucleotides, the CDR3 is TGCGCCAGCAGCCAGGGACTAGCTCGGGAGAAAACCGGGGAGCTGTTTTTT. J is TRBJ2-2 and V is TRBV4-1, with 9 bases that match TRBD2. This CDR3 spans 17 amino acids. The ends lost 3 bases at V and 5 bases at J; junction bases unmatched: 10. CDR1 and CDR2 from the germline V gene are MGHRA and YSYEKL.

The J gene is TRBJ1-5, the V gene TRBV29-1; 8 nucleotides match TRBD1. The V segment lost 7 bases and the J segment 0 bases; nucleotides outside the gene matches: 2. This CDR3 region has 13 residues. Germline CDR1 reads SQVTM; CDR2 reads ANQGSEA. The CDR3 region is CSAQGASNQPQHF. The CDR3 DNA follows: TGCAGCGCCCAGGGGGCTAGCAATCAGCCCCAGCATTTT.

This clonotype has only a few counts. V usage is TRBV13 and J usage is TRBJ2-6; TRBD2 aligns across 10 bases. Unmatched junction bases numbered 9, after V lost 5 bases and J lost 2 bases. The germline gives CDR1 PRHDT, CDR2 FYEKMQ (reference sequence). The CDR3 has 18 amino acids. The CDR3 DNA sequence: TGTGCCAGCAGCCAACTAGCGGGGTACCCCCCTGGGGCCAACGTCCTGACTTTC. Its translation is CASSQLAGYPPGANVLTF.

Ten or more counts support this clonotype. J is TRBJ1-3 and V is TRBV30; D is unclear. Germline-derived CDR1 and CDR2 are GTSNPN and SVGIG (reference sequence). V lost 1 base, J lost 4 bases, and 14 bases lay in between. This CDR3 is built from 15 residues. The CDR3 nucleotides read TGTGCCTGGAGTGCCTCGGGGTTGTCCGGAAACACCATATATTTT. Translation gives CAWSASGLSGNTIYF.

This clonotype was counted ten times or more. The chain employs TRBV28 and TRBJ2-4, with 7 bases matching TRBD1. V was pared by 4 bases and J by 8 bases, with 8 bases of the junction left unmatched. Germline values: CDR1 MDHEN, CDR2 SYDVKM. There are 14 residues in the CDR3. The chain's CDR3 is CASSSVGGRDIQYF. CDR3 DNA sequence: TGTGCCAGCAGTTCTGTAGGGGGCCGGGACATTCAGTACTTC.